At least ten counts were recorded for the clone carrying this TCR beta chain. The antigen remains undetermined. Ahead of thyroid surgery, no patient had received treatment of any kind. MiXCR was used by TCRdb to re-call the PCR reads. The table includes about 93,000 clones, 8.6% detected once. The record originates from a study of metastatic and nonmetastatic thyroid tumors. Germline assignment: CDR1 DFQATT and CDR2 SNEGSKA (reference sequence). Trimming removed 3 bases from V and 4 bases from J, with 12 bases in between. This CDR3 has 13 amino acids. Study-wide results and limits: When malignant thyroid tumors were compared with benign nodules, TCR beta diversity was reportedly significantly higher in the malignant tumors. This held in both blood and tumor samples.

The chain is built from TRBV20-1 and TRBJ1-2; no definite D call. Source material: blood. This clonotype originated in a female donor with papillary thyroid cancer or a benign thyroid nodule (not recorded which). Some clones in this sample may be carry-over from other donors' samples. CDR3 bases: TGCAGTGCTAGTGAGGCAGGAACCTATGGCTACACCTTC. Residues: CSASEAGTYGYTF.